These 10 T cell receptor beta chains originate from one sample sequenced in a study of T cell changes during pregnancy in multiple sclerosis. TCRdb's copy holds only in-frame clones and misses some; the assay was immunoSEQ multiplex PCR. The sample shows about 98,000 clones, 92% of them seen only once. The sample was peripheral blood, taken after pregnancy. The receptors derive from a female donor in good health, enrolled as a control in a pregnancy study.

The rearrangement uses TRBV28 and TRBJ2-7; D may be TRBD1 (5 bases). Looked up from germline, CDR1 is MDHEN and CDR2 is SYDVKM. The length of the CDR3 is 14 residues. V was shortened by 0 bases and J by 2 bases, with 8 bases between the two germline ends. In nucleotides, the CDR3 is TGTGCCAGCAGTTTATGGGGGCCGACCTACGAGCAGTACTTC. Protein: CASSLWGPTYEQYF.

The chain joins TRBV30 to TRBJ1-4, with 7 nucleotides matching TRBD1. CDR1 is GTSNPN, CDR2 SVGIG, per germline (reference sequence). This CDR3 is 13 amino acids long. Trimming removed 3 bases from V and 3 bases from J; junction bases left unmatched: 1. In nucleotides, the CDR3 is TGTGCCTGGAGGGGACAGCCTAATGAAAAACTGTTTTTT. Its protein product is CAWRGQPNEKLFF.

This sequence joins TRBV11-3 and TRBJ1-1, with D possibly being TRBD1 (6 bases). From germline, CDR1 is SGHNT and CDR2 YENEEA. The length of the CDR3 is 12 residues. V was cut by 6 bases and J by 5 bases, with 10 bases left in between. DNA of the CDR3: TGTGCCAGCAGTATAGGGACAACTGAAGCTTTCTTT. Amino acid sequence: CASSIGTTEAFF.

The rearrangement joins TRBV28 to TRBJ1-1; D gene uncertain. Germline values: CDR1 MDHEN, CDR2 SYDVKM. V was pared by 5 bases and J by 7 bases, with 17 bases between. This CDR3 contains 14 residues. CDR3 residues: CASSHPGGGSEAFF. In DNA form, the CDR3 reads TGTGCCAGCAGTCATCCCGGTGGTGGGAGTGAAGCTTTCTTT.

This sequence joins TRBV4-1 and TRBJ2-7; 9 bases line up with TRBD2. The germline CDR1 and CDR2 sequences are MGHRA and YSYEKL. The CDR3 is made up of 14 amino acids. Losses at the gene ends were 1 base for V and 6 bases for J; bases not matched to a gene: 4. CDR3 sequence: CASSQGAGGGEQYF. CDR3 coding DNA: TGCGCCAGCAGCCAAGGGGCGGGAGGGGGCGAGCAGTACTTC.

The V gene is TRBV10-3, the J gene TRBJ1-1, with D uncertain. The germline V gene encodes CDR1 ENHRY and CDR2 SYGVKD. Trimming left V 0 bases short and J 0 bases short, with 8 bases between. CDR3 size: 15 residues. Here the CDR3 reads CAISESGGLNTEAFF. Written as DNA, the CDR3 is TGTGCCATCAGTGAGTCTGGCGGATTGAACACTGAAGCTTTCTTT.

The CDR3 loop is CASSDFRGDGYTF. The CDR3, as DNA: TGTGCCAGCAGTGATTTCCGGGGGGATGGCTACACCTTC. The chain uses TRBV6-6 and TRBJ1-2; maybe TRBD1 (5 bases). V was clipped by 5 bases and J by 6 bases, with 13 bases between them. Germline CDR1 MNHNY, CDR2 SVGAGI (reference sequence). This CDR3 is 13 amino acids long.

The rearrangement uses TRBV5-6 and TRBJ1-2; D is uncertain. The CDR3 totals 16 residues. Germline V gives CDR1 SGHDT, CDR2 YYEEEE. V was pared by 3 bases and J by 8 bases, with 23 bases between. The CDR3: CASSSDHAGKLYGYTF. CDR3 coding DNA: TGTGCCAGCAGCTCCGACCATGCCGGGAAATTATACGGCTACACCTTC.

This chain connects TRBV7-9 to TRBJ2-5; D possibly corresponds to TRBD2 (6 bases). V was trimmed by 2 bases and J by 4 bases, leaving 8 bases between them. The length of the CDR3 is 13 residues. Germline assignment: CDR1 SEHNR and CDR2 FQNEAQ (reference sequence). The CDR3 bases are TGTGCCAGCAGCTTAAACGGGAGAGAGACCCAGTACTTC. Its translation: CASSLNGRETQYF.

This rearrangement joins TRBV5-1 to TRBJ2-7, with no clear D. V lost 0 bases to trimming and J lost 0 bases, with 4 bases between them. This CDR3 spans 13 amino acids. CDR1 SGHRS and CDR2 YFSETQ come from the germline V gene. The CDR3 region has the DNA TGCGCCAGCAGCTTGGCAAACTCCTACGAGCAGTACTTC. As protein: CASSLANSYEQYF.